These T cell receptor beta chains were read from a single sample in a study of cytomegalovirus exposure and HLA in healthy donors. The data were produced by immunoSEQ multiplex PCR, yet TCRdb's version contains in-frame clones alone and is incomplete. The sample consists of about 160,000 clones, about 86% of them appearing once. Sequencing was done on a sample of PBMCs. These receptors originate from a woman younger than 30 in good health and CMV-seronegative. CDR3s include the opening cysteine and the closing phenylalanine or tryptophan. A D gene is named only where the DNA matches it firmly. A clone size is listed for some rows: how often the clone was seen (once, few, many), or a class if it is expanded.

V gene	clone size	J gene	D gene	CDR3 DNA	CDR3 protein
TRBV7-9	.	TRBJ2-2	TRBD1	TGTGCCAGCCCGGGACAGACGTCCGGGGAGCTGTTTTTT	CASPGQTSGELFF
TRBV6-4	.	TRBJ1-2	.	TGTGCCAGCAGTGACTCTGGGGGGGCTAACTATGGCTACACCTTC	CASSDSGGANYGYTF
TRBV5-1	.	TRBJ1-1	TRBD1	TGCGCCAGCAGCTCACTATTGACAGGGGGCAACACTGAAGCTTTCTTT	CASSSLLTGGNTEAFF
TRBV19	.	TRBJ2-2	.	TGTGCCAGTAGTATAGTATTCGGGGAGCTGTTTTTT	CASSIVFGELFF
TRBV6-4	.	TRBJ2-2	.	TGTGCCAGCAGTGACAGGAGCTCCGGGGAGCTGTTTTTT	CASSDRSSGELFF
TRBV27	.	TRBJ2-1	TRBD1	TGTGCCAGCAGGCTCACAGGGGGGTCCTACAATGAGCAGTTCTTC	CASRLTGGSYNEQFF
TRBV27	.	TRBJ1-4	TRBD1	TGTGCCAGCAGTTTCCACTCGGACAGGGGGCCCCCCGGAGTAGAAAAACTGTTTTTT	CASSFHSDRGPPGVEKLFF
TRBV2	few	TRBJ2-5	TRBD2	TGTGCCAGCAGTGAAACTAGCGGGGGTTTAAACTTC	CASSETSGGLNF
TRBV2	.	TRBJ1-3	.	TGTGCCAGCAGTGAAGTTTATGAGGGTTCCTCTGGAAACACCATATATTTT	CASSEVYEGSSGNTIYF
TRBV9	.	TRBJ2-1	TRBD2	TGTGCCAGCAGGGAAAGCGGGAGGGCCAGCAATGAGCAGTTCTTC	CASRESGRASNEQFF
TRBV29-1	.	TRBJ2-1	.	TGCAGCGTTGTCACCCCGGAGGTATCTATCAATGAGCAGTTCTTC	CSVVTPEVSINEQFF
TRBV6-7	.	TRBJ2-4	.	TGTGCCAGCAGTGACTATCGCCCTGGGGGAGGTTCCGCCCCAGCCAAAAACATTCAGTACTTC	CASSDYRPGGGSAPAKNIQYF
TRBV6-1	.	TRBJ2-1	.	TGTGCCAGCAGTGAAAGGACAGACACAATGAGGCAGTTCTTC	CASSERTDTMRQFF
TRBV5-4	once	TRBJ1-1	TRBD1	TGTGCCAGCAGCCCCGCGGGACAGGGGGGTACCTCCGAGGCTTTCTTT	CASSPAGQGGTSEAFF
TRBV6-1	few	TRBJ2-7	.	TGTGCCAGCAGATTGACAAACCCCTACGAGCAGTACTTC	CASRLTNPYEQYF
TRBV5-1	.	TRBJ1-6	TRBD1	TGCGCCAGCAGTAGAAACCGGGACAGGGGTAACTCACCCCTCCACTTT	CASSRNRDRGNSPLHF
TRBV15	.	TRBJ1-2	.	TGTGCCACCAGCAGAGGGTCCAGGGCCTACACCTTC	CATSRGSRAYTF
TRBV14	once	TRBJ1-1	.	TGTGCCAGCAGCCAACTCCCTGAAGCTTTCTTT	CASSQLPEAFF
TRBV5-1	.	TRBJ1-5	TRBD1	TGCGCCAGCAGCTTAGCAGGGGGATATCAGCCCCAGCATTTT	CASSLAGGYQPQHF
TRBV9	.	TRBJ1-2	TRBD1	TGTGCCAGCAGCCCGTGGGGGACAGCCGCTAACTATGGCTACACCTTC	CASSPWGTAANYGYTF
TRBV7-2	.	TRBJ2-3	TRBD2	TGTGCCAGCAGCTCGGAACCCGGACTAGCGGATACGCAGTATTTT	CASSSEPGLADTQYF
TRBV5-6	once	TRBJ2-7	.	TGTGCCAGCCGAGACGCTAGCAGCTACGAGCAGTACTTC	CASRDASSYEQYF
TRBV2	.	TRBJ1-5	.	TGTGCCAGCAGTGATTCCCAGTTCCCTCCCCAGCATTTT	CASSDSQFPPQHF
TRBV18	.	TRBJ2-1	TRBD2	TGTGCCAGCTCACCTAATAGCGGGAGCTTTGGCCCCTACAATGAGCAGTTCTTC	CASSPNSGSFGPYNEQFF
TRBV7-9	.	TRBJ1-1	TRBD1	TGTGCCAGCAGCTTGGACAGGGCAGCTTTCTTT	CASSLDRAAFF
TRBV5-1	once	TRBJ2-2	.	TGCGCCAGCAGCTTGTGGGGGGTAAACACCGGGGAGCTGTTTTTT	CASSLWGVNTGELFF
TRBV5-6	.	TRBJ2-1	TRBD2	TGTGCCAGCAGCTTGAGCGGGACTAGTAATCATGAGCAGTTCTTC	CASSLSGTSNHEQFF
TRBV13	.	TRBJ1-3	TRBD1	TGTGCCAGCAGCGACAGGGCCTCTGGAAACACCATATATTTT	CASSDRASGNTIYF
TRBV7-9	.	TRBJ1-4	.	TGTGCCGTCCAGGGTGAAAAACTGTTTTTT	CAVQGEKLFF
TRBV5-1	few	TRBJ2-1	TRBD2	TGCGCCAGCAGCTTTATCGGGGGGGACAATGAGCAGTTCTTC	CASSFIGGDNEQFF
TRBV7-2	.	TRBJ2-7	TRBD1	TGTGCCAGCAGCCGGACAGGGTCGGGGAACGAGCAGTACTTC	CASSRTGSGNEQYF
TRBV6-1	.	TRBJ1-3	.	TGTGCCAGCATAGAGGCATACTCTGGAAACACCATATATTTT	CASIEAYSGNTIYF
TRBV4-3	.	TRBJ1-4	TRBD1	TGCGCCAGCAGCCCGACAGGGGCAACTAATGAAAAACTGTTTTTT	CASSPTGATNEKLFF
TRBV27	.	TRBJ2-5	TRBD1	TGTGCCAGCAGTTTACGCGGACAGGGAAGAGAGACCCAGTACTTC	CASSLRGQGRETQYF
TRBV7-9	.	TRBJ2-2	TRBD1	TGTGCCAGCAGCCTACCGACAGGGGGCCTCGGGGAGCTGTTTTTT	CASSLPTGGLGELFF
TRBV4-3	.	TRBJ2-2	TRBD2	TGCGCCAGCAGCCAAGATCCCTCCTGGACTAGGAATACTGGGGAGCTGTTTTTT	CASSQDPSWTRNTGELFF
TRBV29-1	.	TRBJ1-1	.	TGCAGCGCCGCTGGGGCAGCCCTTTTATCGATGAACACTGAAGCTTTCTTT	CSAAGAALLSMNTEAFF
TRBV14	.	TRBJ2-2	TRBD2	TGTGCCAGCAGCCAAGATGCTAGCGGGTGGATGAACACCGGGGAGCTGTTTTTT	CASSQDASGWMNTGELFF
TRBV6-1	.	TRBJ2-7	.	TGTGCCAGCATTCCACAGGATGCGAGCTCCTACGAGCAGTACTTC	CASIPQDASSYEQYF
TRBV7-8	.	TRBJ1-2	.	TGTGCCAGCAGCTTAAGGTCGGGTTCTAACTATGGCTACACCTTC	CASSLRSGSNYGYTF
TRBV4-3	.	TRBJ2-1	.	TGCGCCAGCAGCCAAGAGGGACTCCCAGAAAATGAGCAGTTCTTC	CASSQEGLPENEQFF
TRBV11-3	.	TRBJ1-1	.	TGTGCCAGCAGCTTCCACTTGAACACTGAAGCTTTCTTT	CASSFHLNTEAFF
TRBV27	.	TRBJ1-4	.	TGTGCCAGCAGTTTATCCGGTGATGAAAAACTGTTTTTT	CASSLSGDEKLFF
TRBV7-2	.	TRBJ2-3	TRBD2	TGTGCCAGCAGCGCCGTAGCGGGGGCCACAGATACGCAGTATTTT	CASSAVAGATDTQYF
TRBV4-1	.	TRBJ2-1	TRBD2	TGCGCCAGCAGCCATCTCGGGGGGGCCGAGTTCTTC	CASSHLGGAEFF
TRBV7-6	.	TRBJ2-2	.	TGTGCCAGCAGCTTAGGGGGGCATGGGGCCGACACCGGGGAGCTGTTTTTT	CASSLGGHGADTGELFF
TRBV7-2	few	TRBJ2-3	.	TGTGCCAGCAGCCCCTACACAGATACGCAGTATTTT	CASSPYTDTQYF
TRBV5-4	.	TRBJ1-1	.	TGTGCCAGCAGCCAGGTGGGGGGAGTTATACTCACTGAAGCTTTCTTT	CASSQVGGVILTEAFF
TRBV6-6	once	TRBJ2-2	TRBD2	TGTGCCAGCAGGACTAGCGGGAGAATTGGCGGGGAGCTGTTTTTT	CASRTSGRIGGELFF
TRBV4-2	.	TRBJ1-1	.	TGTGCCAGCAGCCAAGATCTGGTCGCAGGAACGAACACTGAAGCTTTCTTT	CASSQDLVAGTNTEAFF
TRBV9	.	TRBJ1-5	TRBD1	TGTGCCAGCAGCGCGGGGACAGGGACTTTGGGTCAGCCCCAGCATTTT	CASSAGTGTLGQPQHF
TRBV5-1	.	TRBJ1-2	.	TGCGCCAGCAGCCCGGGACACACTTATGGCTACACCTTC	CASSPGHTYGYTF
TRBV5-8	.	TRBJ2-5	TRBD2	TGTGCCAGCAGCCAGGGACTAGCGGGGGGTCGTGAGACCCAGTACTTC	CASSQGLAGGRETQYF
TRBV9	.	TRBJ2-2	TRBD2	TGTGCCAGCAGCGTATTAGGGACTAGCGGGAGTCATATAAACACCGGGGAGCTGTTTTTT	CASSVLGTSGSHINTGELFF
TRBV14	.	TRBJ1-5	TRBD1	TGTGCCAGCAGCCGGACAGGGGCAGAGCAGCCCCAGCATTTT	CASSRTGAEQPQHF
TRBV25-1	.	TRBJ2-5	TRBD2	TGTGCCAGCAGTGCACTACTAGCGGGGGGGCGGGAGACCCAGTACTTC	CASSALLAGGRETQYF
TRBV5-1	.	TRBJ2-3	.	TGCGCCAGCAGTGGGGGGGCCGGGCAGTATTTT	CASSGGAGQYF